This T cell receptor (beta chain) was retrieved from a study of blood T cells in healthy people across ages. Using a J-beta primer mix together with a sample-barcoded 5' primer, a second PCR was run for roughly 7 to 11 cycles. A template-switch adaptor containing 12 random nucleotides labeled each cDNA molecule. Each CDR3 protein gets one entry after TCRdb re-called the 5' RACE reads with MiXCR. The sample holds fewer than 1,200,000 distinct CDR3 sequences, approximately 26% seen once. Per germline, CDR1 SQVTM and CDR2 ANQGSEA. Losses at the gene ends were 8 bases for V and 2 bases for J; bases not matched to a gene: 10. This CDR3 comprises 15 residues. The sample also formed part of further work on T cells of mothers and their children.

The chain joins TRBV29-1 to TRBJ2-3; 10 positions agree with TRBD2. Sample: blood. The origin of this receptor is a girl aged 2-10 years in good health. The CDR3 DNA sequence: TGCAGCTATCCGCGGGGGACTAGCGCCACAGATACGCAGTATTTT. The encoded protein is CSYPRGTSATDTQYF.